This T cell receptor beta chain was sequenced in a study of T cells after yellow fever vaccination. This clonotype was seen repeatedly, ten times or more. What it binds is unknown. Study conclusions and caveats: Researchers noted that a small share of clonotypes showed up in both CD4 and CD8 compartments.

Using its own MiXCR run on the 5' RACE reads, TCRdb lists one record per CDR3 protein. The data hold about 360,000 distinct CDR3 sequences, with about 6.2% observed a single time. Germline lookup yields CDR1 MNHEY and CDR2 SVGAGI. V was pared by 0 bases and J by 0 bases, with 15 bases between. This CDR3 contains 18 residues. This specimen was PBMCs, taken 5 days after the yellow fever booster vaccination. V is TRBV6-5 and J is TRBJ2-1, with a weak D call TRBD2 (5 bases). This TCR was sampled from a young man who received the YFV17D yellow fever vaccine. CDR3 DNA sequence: TGTGCCAGCAGTTACTCGTCCGGCGGGTCCCGCTCCTACAATGAGCAGTTCTTC. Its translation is CASSYSSGGSRSYNEQFF.